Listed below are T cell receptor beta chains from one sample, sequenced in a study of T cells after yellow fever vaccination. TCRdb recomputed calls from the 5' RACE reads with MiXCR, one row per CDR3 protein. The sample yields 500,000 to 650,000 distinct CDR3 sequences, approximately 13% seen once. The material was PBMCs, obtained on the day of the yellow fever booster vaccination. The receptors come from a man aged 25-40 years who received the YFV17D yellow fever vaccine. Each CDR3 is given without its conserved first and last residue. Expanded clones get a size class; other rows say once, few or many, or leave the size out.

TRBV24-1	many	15	ATSDSARQGSYNEQF
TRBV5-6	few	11	ASSRDTGEELF
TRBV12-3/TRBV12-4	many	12	ASSSTGYGETQY
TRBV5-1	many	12	ASIPDWDTGELF
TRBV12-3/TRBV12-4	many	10	ASSGGAYGYT
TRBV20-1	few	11	SATNPISYEQY
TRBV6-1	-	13	ASSRGFGAGNTIY
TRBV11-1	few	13	ASSFAGGVADTQY
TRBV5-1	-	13	ASSLEGGVTGEQY
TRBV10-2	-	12	ASSVGELNTEAF
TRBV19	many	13	ASSNSGTNTGELF
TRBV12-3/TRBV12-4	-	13	ASSLSSGRLGEQF
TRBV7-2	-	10	ASSLIRVAQF
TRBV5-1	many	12	ASSRDGTLYEQY
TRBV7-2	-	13	ASSPRQIDGAGYT
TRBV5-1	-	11	ASSLTGEYEQY
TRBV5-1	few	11	ASSIAGDGEQY
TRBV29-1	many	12	SVDRWEHVDEQF
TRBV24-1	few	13	ATSALGVAASEQF
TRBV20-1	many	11	SARPQAVNTIY
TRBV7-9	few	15	ASPRDRGTTGANVLT
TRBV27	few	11	ASSSESSYEQY
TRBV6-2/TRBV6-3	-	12	ASTSDWTINEQF
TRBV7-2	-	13	ASRLDRLYTGELF
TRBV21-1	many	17	ASSKSDRAFIYGNQPQH
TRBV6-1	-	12	ASSTGGAGNTIY
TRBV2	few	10	ASKDERDTQY
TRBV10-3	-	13	AIGDGLRLGTEAF
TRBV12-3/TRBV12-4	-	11	ASRDRGQEGYT
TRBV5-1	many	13	ASSLVGGSSYEQY
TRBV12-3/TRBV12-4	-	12	ASSLRRENDEQY
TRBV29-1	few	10	SVRDGTDTQY
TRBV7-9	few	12	ASSFNTRAGELF
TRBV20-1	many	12	SARLAGNTDTQY
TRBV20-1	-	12	SAVTGTSSETQY
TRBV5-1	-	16	ASSLGSGASGSMETQY
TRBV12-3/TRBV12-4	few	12	ASSPGSVTGELF
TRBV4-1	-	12	ASSSPGSANEQF
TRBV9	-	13	ASSTRGGDQETQY
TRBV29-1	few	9	SAPWGYGYT
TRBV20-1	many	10	SARPLDGEQF
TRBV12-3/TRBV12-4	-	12	ASSKPGGGETQY
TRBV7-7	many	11	ASSLERGGELF
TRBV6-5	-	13	ASSYSPSSLETQY
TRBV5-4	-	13	ASGVTGLGDNEQF
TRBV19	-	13	ASSTSGRGFNEQF
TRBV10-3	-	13	AIKSSGAYQETQY
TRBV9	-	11	ASSVAALDEQF
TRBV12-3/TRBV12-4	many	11	ASGRGNTGELF
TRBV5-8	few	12	ASSFGRTLYEQY
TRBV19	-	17	ASSIVSLGSNGSYNEQF
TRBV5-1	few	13	ASSTVAGGEDTQY
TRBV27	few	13	ASSSRTSGLDEQF
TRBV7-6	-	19	ASSSEGSTTWAGANTGELF
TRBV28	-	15	ASSRGPPIPRTDTQY
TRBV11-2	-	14	ASSTNRQGRVAEAF
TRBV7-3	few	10	ASSLIRTEAF
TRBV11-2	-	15	ASRLKGIGVLGNEQF
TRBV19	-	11	ASSNTGNGELF
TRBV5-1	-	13	ASSPGGSSNQPQH